This record covers a single TCR beta chain. Its antigen is unknown. Base-call qualities are not available, and no considerably larger clone is one nucleotide away. Taken with the paper, the label for time point translates to: baseline before first vaccination. Samples from vaccinated people were obtained from the UK trials COV001 and COV002, which included a single-blind randomized controlled phase 2/3 trial of AZD1222 (ChAdOx1 nCoV-19) in healthy adults. For TCRbeta chain sequencing, PBMC samples were collected from trial participants at day 0 and at day 28 after the second dose. The CDR3 regions of human TCRbeta chains were analyzed by immunosequencing. The original methods were these. TCRs in the repertoires were matched against a reference library of SARS-CoV-2-specific TCRs that had been generated with the MIRA antigen-specificity platform. Breadth was defined as the fraction of unique TCRs that were SARS-CoV-2-associated, and depth was defined as the fraction of total T cells that were SARS-CoV-2-associated. Using the MIRA data, every spike-specific TCR was mapped to the spike region that the TCR reacted to and assigned to either a CD4 or a CD8 class. Log10-transformed breadth and depth values were compared by one-way ANOVA with Sidak's multiple comparisons tests. TCRdb re-hosts the immuneACCESS table, in-frame sequences only. Its copies lack some clones; in the studies checked, an unresolved V gene accounts for under half of them, and the cause for the rest is not known. The DNA was the basis for D and trimming; V, J and clone size are from that table. This sample holds about 120,000 clones; 88% were observed only once. The ten largest clones add up to over 8.5% of the sample.

The CDR3 contains 15 residues, cysteine and phenylalanine counted. Of the read, only the CDR3 DNA is kept; its 45 bases are in frame from base 1. CDR1 and CDR2, per the germline V gene (reference sequence), are LGHDT and YNNKEL. The V end loses 4 bases and the J end loses 0 bases, and a stretch of 10 bases separates them. The data were obtained in a study of T cell responses to AZD1222 COVID-19 vaccine (dated by TCRdb to the early 2020s). About the study as a whole: AZD1222 recipients whose second dose came at about 4 weeks and those whose second dose came at about 12 weeks were combined into one group, since spike-specific TCR depth and breadth did not differ between the two schedules. TCR sequencing was performed for more than 230 trial participants, of whom around 200 were given two doses of AZD1222 and around 26 were given two doses of MenACWY control vaccine. Trial participants were enrolled by age into subgroups of 18-55, 56-69 and 70-plus years, and roughly 160, 29 and 62 TCR-sequenced participants, respectively, were included in these subgroups.

On the study overall, not on this receptor specifically: After two AZD1222 doses, both the breadth and the depth of spike-specific TCRs were significantly higher than at day 0 and than in MenACWY recipients. The 56-69-year group was small, and its depth increase did not reach significance, likely because of low power. The whole spike protein was spanned by vaccine-associated CD4 TCRs, and dominant responses were seen in regions 160-218 and 743-854. Reportedly, almost half of the unique spike-specific TCRs recognized epitopes lying outside the regions that are mutated in the B.1.351 and B.1.1.7 variants. Participants were mostly white British, with more females than males. The authors suggested clonal diversity may have been underestimated. No day 14 peak-response samples were available, so repertoires were characterized only after the peak T cell response. Only five or six AZD1222 recipients were SARS-CoV-2 seropositive at baseline, limiting conclusions about previously exposed vaccinees.

This sample comprised peripheral blood, obtained on day 0 of AZD1222 vaccination. This clonotype was obtained from an adult in good health. The V gene is TRBV3-1 (or the pseudogene TRBV3-2) and the J gene is TRBJ1-5; tentative D gene TRBD1, with 5 bases matching. In nucleotide form, the sequence is TGTGCCAGCAGCCGGGGGACGGATAGCAATCAGCCCCAGCATTTT. This encodes CASSRGTDSNQPQHF.